The 11 T cell receptor beta chains below come from one sample, sequenced in a study of blood T cell repertoires in COVID-19. Only in-frame clones appear in the TCRdb table, and some are missing; sequencing was by immunoSEQ multiplex PCR. The table shows roughly 69,000 clones, with 70% to 90% occurring only once. The specimen was PBMCs or T cells enriched from blood (not recorded which). The source is a woman aged 40 to 55 with acute COVID-19.

A single count supports this clone. V gene TRBV27 combines with J gene TRBJ2-3; TRBD2 aligns across 8 bases. In germline, CDR1 is MNHEY, CDR2 SMNVEV (reference sequence). After removal of 6 bases from V and 2 bases from J, the junction contained 7 bases not matched to a gene. This CDR3 is built from 15 residues. CDR3 loop: CASRPAGGHTDTQYF. CDR3 DNA: TGTGCCAGCAGGCCGGCGGGAGGTCACACAGATACGCAGTATTTT.

The chain employs TRBV27 and TRBJ2-7, with TRBD2 matching 11 bases. The J segment lost 5 bases and the V segment lost 5 bases, leaving 8 bases of the junction unmatched. This CDR3 has 15 residues. Germline CDR1 MNHEY, CDR2 SMNVEV (reference sequence). CDR3 sequence (DNA): TGTGCCAGCAGTCCCCTGGCTAGCGGGAGGCACGAGCAGTACTTC. It translates to CASSPLASGRHEQYF.

The chain is built from TRBV2 and TRBJ1-1; no reliable D call. The CDR3 totals 15 residues. Trimming took 6 bases from V and 3 from J, leaving 17 bases between them. Per the germline V gene, CDR1 is SNHLY and CDR2 is FYNNEI. CDR3 in amino acids: CASRSYRESYTEAFF. CDR3 DNA: TGTGCCAGCAGGAGTTACCGAGAGTCCTACACTGAAGCTTTCTTT.

The V and J genes are TRBV5-1 and TRBJ2-1; TRBD1 might be the D (5 bases). CDR1 is SGHRS, CDR2 YFSETQ, per germline. V was trimmed by 7 bases and J by 0 bases, leaving 17 bases between them. The CDR3 spans 16 residues. CDR3 loop: CASGHRTVSSYNEQFF. The CDR3 DNA sequence: TGCGCCAGCGGACACCGGACGGTGAGCTCCTACAATGAGCAGTTCTTC.

This chain links TRBV7-3 with TRBJ2-1; 11 nucleotides match TRBD2. There are 15 residues in the CDR3. The germline V gene has CDR1 SGHTA and CDR2 FQGTGA. The trim removed 5 bases at V and 4 bases at J, leaving 4 bases unmatched. CDR3 DNA sequence: TGTGCCAGCAGCCCCGGGACTAGCGGATACAATGAGCAGTTCTTC. This sequence encodes CASSPGTSGYNEQFF.

This chain uses TRBV19 with TRBJ1-5; D uncertain. The V end lost 5 bases, the J end lost 1 base, and 9 bases lay between the germline ends. CDR1 and CDR2 (germline): LNHDA, SQIVND (reference sequence). The CDR3 is 14 amino acids. As DNA, the CDR3 is TGTGCCAGTAGTCCCCAGATCAGCAATCAGCCCCAGCATTTT. This gives the protein CASSPQISNQPQHF.

The V and J genes are TRBV19 and TRBJ1-2; TRBD1 aligns across 8 bases. The CDR3 runs to 14 residues. The V gene end was trimmed by 4 bases and the J gene end by 4 bases; junction bases not matched to a gene: 5. Germline CDR1 is LNHDA and CDR2 is SQIVND (reference sequence). The CDR3 reads CASSTGQDIYGYTF. The DNA for the CDR3 is TGTGCCAGTAGTACGGGACAGGATATCTATGGCTACACCTTC.

The rearrangement links TRBV7-9 to TRBJ1-1; 7 nucleotides match TRBD1. The CDR3 contains 15 residues. J lost 1 base, V lost 2 bases, and 4 bases had no gene match. Germline V gene lookup returns CDR1 SEHNR and CDR2 FQNEAQ (reference sequence). This CDR3 reads CASSLTGVRNTEAFF. As DNA, the CDR3 is TGTGCCAGCAGCTTAACAGGGGTGAGGAACACTGAAGCTTTCTTT.

This clone was seen a few times. The rearrangement joins TRBV2 to TRBJ1-5, with 9 positions matching TRBD1. This CDR3 region has 14 residues. Germline CDR1 is SNHLY and CDR2 is FYNNEI. J gave up 7 bases and V 9 bases, and 10 bases lay outside the gene matches. The DNA for the CDR3 is TGTGCCAGTTCCCGGGACAGGGCGGGCCAGCCCCAGCATTTT. Translating it yields CASSRDRAGQPQHF.

The rearrangement uses TRBV28 and TRBJ2-3, with 9 bases matching TRBD2. Germline V gene data show CDR1 as MDHEN and CDR2 as SYDVKM. Trimming removed 7 bases from V and 4 bases from J; junction bases left unmatched: 12. CDR3 length: 16 residues. CDR3 DNA: TGTGCCAGCATTTCCCCTAGCGGGATTGGCGCAGATACGCAGTATTTT. Protein sequence: CASISPSGIGADTQYF.

The chain carries TRBV3-1 (or the pseudogene TRBV3-2) and TRBJ1-1; unclear D gene. The CDR3 totals 14 residues. Germline V CDR1 and CDR2: LGHDT, YNNKEL (reference sequence). V was cut by 0 bases and J by 3 bases, with 8 bases left in between. The CDR3 nucleotides are TGTGCCAGCAGCCAAGACTCGAGGGACACTGAAGCTTTCTTT. Translating gives CASSQDSRDTEAFF.